The T cell receptor beta chain under discussion was sequenced for a study of siplizumab effects on memory and regulatory T cells. Whole-study results and caveats: Major contributors to the alloresponse seemed to be naive T cells, which also appeared more diverse than memory cells. Whether the proliferating Tregs (from siplizumab cultures) were suppressive was not confirmed. Roughly 75-97% of proliferating CD4+ or CD8+ clones lacked a naive or memory phenotype that could be assigned.

CDR3 length: 14 amino acids. The junction had 6 bases not matched to a gene; V was cut back by 5 bases and J by 6 bases. In germline, CDR1 is SGHVS, CDR2 FNYEAQ. Worth noting for this clone: What it binds is not known.

TCRdb's copy holds only in-frame clones and misses some; the assay was immunoSEQ multiplex PCR. The sample gives about 100,000 clones, around 92% of which show up once; around 0.15% is in the top ten. This sequence joins TRBV7-6 and TRBJ2-1, with TRBD2 matching over 8 bases. The sequenced sample was CD4+ T cells sorted from blood. The source of this sequence is a human donor in good health. CDR3 coding DNA: TGTGCCAGCAGCCAAAGGGCGGGGGGCAATGAGCAGTTCTTC. Translated: CASSQRAGGNEQFF.